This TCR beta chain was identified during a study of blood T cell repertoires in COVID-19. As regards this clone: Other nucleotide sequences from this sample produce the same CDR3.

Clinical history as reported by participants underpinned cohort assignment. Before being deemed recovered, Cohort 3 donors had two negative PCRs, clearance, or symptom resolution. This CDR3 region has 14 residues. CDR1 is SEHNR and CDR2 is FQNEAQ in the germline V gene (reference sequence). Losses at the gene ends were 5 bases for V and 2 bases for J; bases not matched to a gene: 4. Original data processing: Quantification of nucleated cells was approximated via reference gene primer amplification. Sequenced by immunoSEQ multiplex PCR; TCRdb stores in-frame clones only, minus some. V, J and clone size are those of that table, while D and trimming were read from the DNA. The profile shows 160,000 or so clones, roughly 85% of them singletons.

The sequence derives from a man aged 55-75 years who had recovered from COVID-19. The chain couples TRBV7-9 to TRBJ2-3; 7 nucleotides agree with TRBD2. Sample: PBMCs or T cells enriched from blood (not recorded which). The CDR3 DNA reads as TGTGCCAGCAGCCGAAGCGGGAACACAGATACGCAGTATTTT. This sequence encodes CASSRSGNTDTQYF.